This T cell receptor (beta chain) was obtained from a study of shared clonotypes between healthy human individuals. Produced via immunoSEQ multiplex PCR; TCRdb's table is partial and in-frame only. This sample has some 2 million clones, with 85% to 95% found just once. Per germline, CDR1 SEHNR and CDR2 FQNEAQ (reference sequence). With 3 bases removed from V and 1 base from J, the gap between germline ends came to 7 bases. This CDR3 has 14 residues. On this clone itself: The same CDR3 can be traced to other DNA sequences in this sample.

The sequence derives from a man in his late teens or twenties in good health. The chain combines TRBV7-9 with TRBJ1-5; D unclear. Material for sequencing was naive CD4+ T cells sorted from blood. Subset defined: CD45RA+ positively selected. The CDR3 is CASSFSESNQPQHF. The CDR3, as DNA: TGTGCCAGCAGCTTCTCGGAAAGCAATCAGCCCCAGCATTTT.